Described below is a single T cell receptor beta chain sequence and its context. This CDR3 region has 16 residues. The germline gives CDR1 SGHNT, CDR2 YENEEA. V lost 1 base, J lost 2 bases, and 14 bases lay in between. The data were produced by immunoSEQ multiplex PCR, yet TCRdb's version contains in-frame clones alone and is incomplete. There are over 40,000 clones in the sample; 85% occur only once, and 2.5% to 3% lies in the top ten. The sample is drawn from a study of OX40 agonist ivuxolimab in advanced cancers. Sequencing used CD4+ or CD8+ T cells sorted from blood, obtained in a trial of the OX40 agonist ivuxolimab. This chain links TRBV11-3 with TRBJ2-5, with a weak D call TRBD2 (6 bases). The clonotype comes from an adult with an advanced solid tumor such as melanoma, head and neck, liver or kidney cancer. The CDR3 loop is CASSLGPWGEQETQYF. The CDR3 DNA reads TGTGCCAGCAGCTTAGGGCCCTGGGGGGAACAAGAGACCCAGTACTTC. Variable domain in full (rest from reference TRBV11-3 and TRBJ2-5): EAGVVQSPRYKIIEKKQPVAFWCNPISGHNTLYWYLQNLGQGPELLIRYENEEAVDDSQLPKDRFSAERLKGVDSTLKIQPAELGDSAVYLCASSLGPWGEQETQYFGPGTRLLVL.